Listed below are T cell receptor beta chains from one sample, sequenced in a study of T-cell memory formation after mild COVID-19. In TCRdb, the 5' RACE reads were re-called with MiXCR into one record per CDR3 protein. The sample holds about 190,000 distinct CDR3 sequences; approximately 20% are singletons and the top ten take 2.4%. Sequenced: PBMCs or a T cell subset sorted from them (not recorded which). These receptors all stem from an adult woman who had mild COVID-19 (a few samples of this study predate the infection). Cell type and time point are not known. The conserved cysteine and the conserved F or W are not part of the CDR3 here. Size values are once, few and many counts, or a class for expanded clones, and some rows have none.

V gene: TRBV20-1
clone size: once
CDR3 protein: SAMGQSNSPLH

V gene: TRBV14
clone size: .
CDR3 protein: ASSQERQGVDEQF

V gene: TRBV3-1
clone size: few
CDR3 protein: ASSPHRTVMWKLF

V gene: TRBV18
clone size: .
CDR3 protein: ASSLRVAEAF

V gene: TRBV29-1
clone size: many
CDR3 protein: SVPGQGLYEQY

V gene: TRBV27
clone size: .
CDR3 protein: ASRPRTDGYGYT

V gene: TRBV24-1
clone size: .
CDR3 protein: ATSNPIPPYEQY

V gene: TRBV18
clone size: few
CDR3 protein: ASSPAAVRQNTEAF

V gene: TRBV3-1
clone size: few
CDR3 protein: ASSHEGINYGYT

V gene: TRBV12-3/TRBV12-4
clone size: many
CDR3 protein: ASSLGGTSKNIQY

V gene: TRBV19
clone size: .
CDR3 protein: AGGDRDPQH

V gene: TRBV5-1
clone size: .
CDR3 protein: ASSPQSWPEAF

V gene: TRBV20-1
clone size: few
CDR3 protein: SASRGGERSLRHEQF

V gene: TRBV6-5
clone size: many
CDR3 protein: ASSYSEVRGSTDTQY

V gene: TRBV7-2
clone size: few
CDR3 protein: ASSPEGPGFGEQF

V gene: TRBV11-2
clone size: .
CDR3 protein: ASSFGQVIAYEQY

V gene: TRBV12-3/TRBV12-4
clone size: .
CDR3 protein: ASSLPQGVEGGDEQF